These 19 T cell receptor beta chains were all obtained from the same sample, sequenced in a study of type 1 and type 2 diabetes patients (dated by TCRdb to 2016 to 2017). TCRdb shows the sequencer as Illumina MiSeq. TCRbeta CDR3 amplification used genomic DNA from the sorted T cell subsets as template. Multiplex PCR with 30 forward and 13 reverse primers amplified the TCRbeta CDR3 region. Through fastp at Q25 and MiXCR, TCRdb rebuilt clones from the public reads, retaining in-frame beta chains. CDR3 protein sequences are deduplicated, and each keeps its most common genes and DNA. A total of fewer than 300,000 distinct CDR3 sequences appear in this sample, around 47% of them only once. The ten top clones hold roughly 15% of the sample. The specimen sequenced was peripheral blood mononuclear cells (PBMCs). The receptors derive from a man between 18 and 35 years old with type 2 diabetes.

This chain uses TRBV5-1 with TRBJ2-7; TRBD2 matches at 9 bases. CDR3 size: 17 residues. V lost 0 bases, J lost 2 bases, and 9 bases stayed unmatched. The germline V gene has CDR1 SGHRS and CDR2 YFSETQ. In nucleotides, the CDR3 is TGCGCCAGCAGCTTGGGGTGGCGGGAGGGCCGAGCCTACGAGCAGTACTTC. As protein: CASSLGWREGRAYEQYF.

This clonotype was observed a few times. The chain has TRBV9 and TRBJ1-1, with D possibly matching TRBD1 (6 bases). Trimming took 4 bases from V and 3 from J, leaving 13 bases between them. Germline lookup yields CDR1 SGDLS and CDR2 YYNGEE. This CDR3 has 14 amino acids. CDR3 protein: CASSLQGGDTEAFF. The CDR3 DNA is TGTGCCAGCAGCTTACAGGGTGGTGACACTGAAGCTTTCTTT.

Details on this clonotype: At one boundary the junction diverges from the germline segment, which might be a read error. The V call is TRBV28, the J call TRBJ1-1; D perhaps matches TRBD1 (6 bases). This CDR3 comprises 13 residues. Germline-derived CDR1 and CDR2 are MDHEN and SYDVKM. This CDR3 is CASGLGGGGSAFF. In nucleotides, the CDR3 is TGTGCCAGCGGTTTAGGTGGGGGGGGCTCAGCTTTCTTT.

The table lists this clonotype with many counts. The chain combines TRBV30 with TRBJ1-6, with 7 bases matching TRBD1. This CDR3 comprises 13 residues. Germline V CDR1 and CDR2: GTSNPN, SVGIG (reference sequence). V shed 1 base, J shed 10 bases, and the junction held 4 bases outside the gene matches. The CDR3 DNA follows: TGTGCCTGGAGTGAAGGGGGCGGATCACCCCTCCACTTT. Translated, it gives CAWSEGGGSPLHF.

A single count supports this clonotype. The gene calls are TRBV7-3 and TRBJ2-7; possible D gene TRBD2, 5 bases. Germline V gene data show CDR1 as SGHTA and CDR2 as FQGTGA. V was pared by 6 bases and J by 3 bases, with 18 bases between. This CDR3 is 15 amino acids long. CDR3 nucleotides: TGTGCCAGCAGTTTACTAGGAAATGGGGACTACGAGCAGTACTTC. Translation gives CASSLLGNGDYEQYF.

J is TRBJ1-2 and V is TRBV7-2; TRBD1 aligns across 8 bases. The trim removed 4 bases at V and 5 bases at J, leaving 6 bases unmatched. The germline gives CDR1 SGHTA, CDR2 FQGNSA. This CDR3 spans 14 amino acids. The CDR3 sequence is CASSWTDREYGYTF. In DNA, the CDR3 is TGTGCCAGCAGCTGGACGGACAGGGAGTATGGCTACACCTTC.

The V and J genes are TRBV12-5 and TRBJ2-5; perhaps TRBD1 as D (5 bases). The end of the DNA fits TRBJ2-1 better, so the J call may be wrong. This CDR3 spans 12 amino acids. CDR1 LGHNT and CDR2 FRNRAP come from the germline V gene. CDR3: CASSFSGSQQFF. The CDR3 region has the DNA TGTGCCAGCAGTTTCTCAGGGTCTCAGCAGTTCTTC.

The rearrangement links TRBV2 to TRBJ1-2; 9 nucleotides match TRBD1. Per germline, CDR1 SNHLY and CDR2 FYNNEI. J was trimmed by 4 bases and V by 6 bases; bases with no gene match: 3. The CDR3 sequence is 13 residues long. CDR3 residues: CASSSTGGYGYTF. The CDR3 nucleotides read TGTGCCAGCAGCTCGACAGGGGGCTATGGCTACACCTTC.

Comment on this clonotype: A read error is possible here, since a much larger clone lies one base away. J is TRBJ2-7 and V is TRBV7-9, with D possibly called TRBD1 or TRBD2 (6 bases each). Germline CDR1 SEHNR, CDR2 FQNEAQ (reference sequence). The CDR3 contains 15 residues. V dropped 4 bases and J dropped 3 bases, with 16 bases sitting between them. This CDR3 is CASSSDGGGFYEQYF. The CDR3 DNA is TGTGCCAGCAGCTCAGACGGAGGGGGGTTCTACGAGCAGTACTTC.

CDR3 loop: CASSPIAGNSYEQYF. CDR3 nucleotide sequence: TGCGCCAGCAGCCCCATTGCAGGGAACTCCTACGAGCAGTACTTC. The V and J genes are TRBV5-1 and TRBJ2-7; D might be TRBD1 (5 bases). The CDR3 spans 15 residues. The V end was cut by 4 bases, the J end by 0 bases, with 14 bases between. Per germline, CDR1 SGHRS and CDR2 YFSETQ.

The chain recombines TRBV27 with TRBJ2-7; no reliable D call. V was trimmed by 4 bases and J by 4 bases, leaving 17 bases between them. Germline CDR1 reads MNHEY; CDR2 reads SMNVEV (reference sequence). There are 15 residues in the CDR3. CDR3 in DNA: TGTGCCAGCAGTTGGCAGGCCACCGTTCCTTACGAGCAGTACTTC. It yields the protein CASSWQATVPYEQYF.

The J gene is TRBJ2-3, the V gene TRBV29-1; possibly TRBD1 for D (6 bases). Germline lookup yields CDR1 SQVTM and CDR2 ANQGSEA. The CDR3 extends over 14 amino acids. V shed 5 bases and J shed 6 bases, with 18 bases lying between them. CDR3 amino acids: CSVTPSIRGDTQYF. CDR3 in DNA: TGCAGCGTTACTCCCTCAATCAGGGGCGATACGCAGTATTTT.

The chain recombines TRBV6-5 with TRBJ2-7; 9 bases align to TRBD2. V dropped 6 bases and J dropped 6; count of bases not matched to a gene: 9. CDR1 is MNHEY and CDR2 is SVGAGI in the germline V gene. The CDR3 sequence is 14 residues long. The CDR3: CASSSGTSFGEQYF. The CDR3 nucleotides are TGTGCCAGCAGCTCCGGGACTAGCTTCGGCGAGCAGTACTTC.

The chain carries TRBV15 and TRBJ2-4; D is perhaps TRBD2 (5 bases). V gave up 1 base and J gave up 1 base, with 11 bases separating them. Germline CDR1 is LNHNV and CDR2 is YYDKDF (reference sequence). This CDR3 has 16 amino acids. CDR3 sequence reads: CATSRVGGDAKNIQYF. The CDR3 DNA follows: TGTGCCACCAGCAGAGTAGGAGGAGATGCCAAAAACATTCAGTACTTC.

The DNA of the CDR3 is TGTGCCAGCAGCTTACCGGGACGACAAGAGACCGGGGAGCTGTTTTTT. Protein sequence: CASSLPGRQETGELFF. The J gene is TRBJ2-2, the V gene TRBV13, with D possibly being TRBD1 or TRBD2 (5 bases each). Germline V lookup: CDR1 PRHDT, CDR2 FYEKMQ (reference sequence). Trimming left V 2 bases short and J 5 bases short, with 15 bases between. The length of the CDR3 is 16 residues.

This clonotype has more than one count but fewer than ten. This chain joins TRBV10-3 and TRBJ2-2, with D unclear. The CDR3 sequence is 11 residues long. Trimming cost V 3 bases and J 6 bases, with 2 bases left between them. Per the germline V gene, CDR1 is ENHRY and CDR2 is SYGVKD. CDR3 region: CAISDPGELFF. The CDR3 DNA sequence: TGTGCCATCAGTGACCCCGGGGAGCTGTTTTTT.

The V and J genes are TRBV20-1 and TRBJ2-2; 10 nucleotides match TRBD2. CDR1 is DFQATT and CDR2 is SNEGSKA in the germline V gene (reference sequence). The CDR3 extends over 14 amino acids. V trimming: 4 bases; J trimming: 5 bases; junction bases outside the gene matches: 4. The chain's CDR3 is CSATGTSATGELFF. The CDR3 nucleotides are TGCAGTGCTACCGGGACTAGCGCAACCGGGGAGCTGTTTTTT.

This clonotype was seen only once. The CDR3 nucleotides are TGTGCCAGCAGGCCCGGCCCCAGGGAAGCTTTCTTT. This encodes CASRPGPREAFF. V gene TRBV2 combines with J gene TRBJ1-1, with D hard to call. Germline assignment: CDR1 SNHLY and CDR2 FYNNEI. The CDR3 is 12 residues long. V lost 6 bases and J 8 bases, leaving 13 bases between the germline ends.

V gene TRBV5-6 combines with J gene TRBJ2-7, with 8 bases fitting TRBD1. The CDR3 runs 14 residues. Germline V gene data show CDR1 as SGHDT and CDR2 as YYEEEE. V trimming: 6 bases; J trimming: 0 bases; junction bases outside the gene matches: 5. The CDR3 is CASTTGTGSYEQYF. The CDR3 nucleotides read TGTGCCAGCACCACCGGGACAGGCTCCTACGAGCAGTACTTC.